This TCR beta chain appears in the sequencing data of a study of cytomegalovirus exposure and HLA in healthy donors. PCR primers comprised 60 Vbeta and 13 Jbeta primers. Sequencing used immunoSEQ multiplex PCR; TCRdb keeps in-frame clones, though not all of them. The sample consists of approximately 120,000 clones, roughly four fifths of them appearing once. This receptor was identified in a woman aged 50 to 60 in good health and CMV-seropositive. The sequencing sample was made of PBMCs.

For the CDR3, the DNA is TGTGCCAGCACCCGTGTGAGAACTGGAAACACCATATATTTT. Encoded protein: CASTRVRTGNTIYF. The rearrangement uses TRBV7-2 and TRBJ1-3; D remains ambiguous. Trimming stripped 7 bases from V and 2 bases from J, with 12 bases between. The length of the CDR3 is 14 residues. Germline values: CDR1 SGHTA, CDR2 FQGNSA.